These T cell receptor beta chains were read from a single sample in a study of shared clonotypes between healthy human individuals. Generated by immunoSEQ multiplex PCR, the TCRdb table keeps only in-frame clones and is missing some. The sample has some 2,000,000 clones, 90% to 97% seen once. The specimen sequenced was naive CD4+ T cells sorted from blood. These receptors all come from a man between 18 and 29 years old in good health. The CDR3 runs from the conserved cysteine through the conserved F or W.

TRBJ1-1 | TRBV20-1 | CSARDRGEAFF
TRBJ2-7 | TRBV2 | CARVGPAGVQGEGQYF
TRBJ1-2 | TRBV28 | CASLPGGAGYGYTF
TRBJ2-2 | TRBV29-1 | CSTYDRWGTTGELFF
TRBJ2-7 | TRBV6-1 | CASRGGRYEQYF
TRBJ2-1 | TRBV20-1 | CSATRLAEQFF
TRBJ2-7 | TRBV6-1 | CAGRGQYEQYF
TRBJ1-5 | TRBV2 | CASSDRYSNQPQHF
TRBJ1-6 | TRBV7-2 | CASSSPTYAYSPLHF
TRBJ1-5 | TRBV7-2 | CASRRDGNQPQHF
TRBJ2-4 | TRBV6-1 | CASSAPTLNIQYF
TRBJ2-5 | TRBV5-1 | CASSPLGGQETQYF
TRBJ2-3 | TRBV29-1 | CSVIGQGAVTDTQYF
TRBJ2-2 | TRBV19 | CASSINRATGELFF
TRBJ2-7 | TRBV7-9 | CASSSIHSGSTYEQYF
TRBJ2-3 | TRBV5-5 | CASRGELSTDTQYF
TRBJ1-5 | TRBV9 | CASSAGQSLRQPQHF
TRBJ2-1 | TRBV5-1 | CASSLGGPVAEQFF
TRBJ2-3 | TRBV7-9 | CASSLAYSTDTQYF
TRBJ1-1 | TRBV7-6 | CASSQRVGGLNTEAFF
TRBJ2-7 | TRBV18 | CASSFGDYEQYF
TRBJ2-7 | TRBV7-2 | CASSLGASGAYEQYF
TRBJ1-2 | TRBV6-1 | CASSDTGNQGYTF
TRBJ2-7 | TRBV11-1 | CASSLALTWDSSYEQYF
TRBJ2-3 | TRBV2 | CASSEGPDTQYF
TRBJ1-1 | TRBV30 | CAWVVGTGVSFF
TRBJ2-1 | TRBV5-1 | CASSYQGSQYNEQFF
TRBJ1-5 | TRBV19 | CASSISSNSNQPQHF
TRBJ2-5 | TRBV7-2 | CASSPGGQETQYF
TRBJ1-1 | TRBV7-9 | CASSFQGGVTEAFF
TRBJ2-1 | TRBV30 | CAFKKGKQYNEQFF
TRBJ2-1 | TRBV19 | CATQLAGSNEQFF
TRBJ2-2 | TRBV10-2 | CASSALLAGANTGELFF
TRBJ2-7 | TRBV21-1 | CASSPRKWAWSEQYF
TRBJ2-7 | TRBV10-3 | CAISESKVGYEQYF
TRBJ2-3 | TRBV7-2 | CASSRAVLSTDTQYF
TRBJ2-7 | TRBV4-3 | CASSQGTASSYEQYF
TRBJ2-1 | TRBV5-1 | CASSPGTSGGYNEQFF
TRBJ2-3 | TRBV13 | CASSSSSELAPVADTQYF
TRBJ1-5 | TRBV19 | CASSAPGQGTQPQHF
TRBJ2-5 | TRBV5-8 | CASSFGIADVKETQYF
TRBJ2-3 | TRBV30 | CAWSGAGGDTQYF
TRBJ1-5 | TRBV5-1 | CASSPGTGDSNQPQHF
TRBJ1-6 | TRBV27 | CASSSDRINSPLHF
TRBJ1-6 | TRBV5-4 | CASSSTQGMLHF
TRBJ1-2 | TRBV12-5 | CASGLETGYGVGYTF